This T cell receptor (beta chain) is drawn from a study of Graves' ophthalmopathy and Graves' hyperthyroidism. Amplification of the TCR beta CDR3 regions used RNA transcripts (as template). HTBI-primed first-round RT-PCR preceded second-round multiplex PCR. TCRdb re-analysed the multiplex PCR reads in MiXCR, keeping a single row per CDR3 protein. Of over 200,000 distinct CDR3 sequences detected, roughly 29% appear once; the ten largest clones hold about 9.1%. The CDR3 consists of 9 residues. Germline assignment: CDR1 MNHEY and CDR2 SVGEGT. Trimming pared 10 bases from V and 6 bases from J, leaving 7 bases between. This clonotype showed up just a few times.

The rearrangement joins TRBV6-2 or TRBV6-3 to TRBJ2-7, with D perhaps matching TRBD1 or TRBD2 (5 bases each). The TCR sequence derives from a man in his forties or fifties with Graves' ophthalmopathy. The sample comprised peripheral blood. This CDR3 is CATGREQYF. CDR3 nucleotide sequence: TGTGCCACGGGGCGCGAGCAGTACTTC.